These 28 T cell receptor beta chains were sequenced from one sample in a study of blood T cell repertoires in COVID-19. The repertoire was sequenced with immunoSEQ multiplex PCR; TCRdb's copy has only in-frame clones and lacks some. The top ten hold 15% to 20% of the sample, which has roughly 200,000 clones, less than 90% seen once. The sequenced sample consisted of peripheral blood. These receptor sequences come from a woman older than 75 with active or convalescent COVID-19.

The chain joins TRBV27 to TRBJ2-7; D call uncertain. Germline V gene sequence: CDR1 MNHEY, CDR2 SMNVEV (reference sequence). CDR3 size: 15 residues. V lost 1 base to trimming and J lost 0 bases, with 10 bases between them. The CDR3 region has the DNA TGTGCCAGCAGTTTATTACTGCGGAGCTCCTACGAGCAGTACTTC. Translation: CASSLLLRSSYEQYF.

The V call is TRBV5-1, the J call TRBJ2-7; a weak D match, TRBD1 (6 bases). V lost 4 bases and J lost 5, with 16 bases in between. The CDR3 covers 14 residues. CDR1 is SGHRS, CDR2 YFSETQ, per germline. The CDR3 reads CASSRTRGDHEQYF. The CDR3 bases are TGCGCCAGCAGCCGAACCAGGGGAGACCACGAGCAGTACTTC. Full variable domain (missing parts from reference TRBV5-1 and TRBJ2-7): KAGVTQTPRYLIKTRGQQVTLSCSPISGHRSVSWYQQTPGQGLQFLFEYFSETQRNKGNFPGRFSGRQFSNSRSEMNVSTLELGDSALYLCASSRTRGDHEQYFGPGTRLTVT.

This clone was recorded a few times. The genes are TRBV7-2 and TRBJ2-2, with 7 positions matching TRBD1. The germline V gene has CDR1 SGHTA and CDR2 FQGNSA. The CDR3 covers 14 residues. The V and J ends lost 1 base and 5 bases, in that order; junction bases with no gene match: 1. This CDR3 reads CASSLEQGTGELFF. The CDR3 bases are TGTGCCAGCAGCTTAGAACAGGGGACCGGGGAGCTGTTTTTT.

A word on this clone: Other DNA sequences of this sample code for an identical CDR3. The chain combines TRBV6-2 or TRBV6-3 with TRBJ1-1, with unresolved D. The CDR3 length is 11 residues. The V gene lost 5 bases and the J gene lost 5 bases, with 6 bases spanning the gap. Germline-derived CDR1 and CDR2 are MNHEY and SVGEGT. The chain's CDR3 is CASSHGTEAFF. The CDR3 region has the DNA TGTGCCAGCAGTCACGGGACTGAAGCTTTCTTT.

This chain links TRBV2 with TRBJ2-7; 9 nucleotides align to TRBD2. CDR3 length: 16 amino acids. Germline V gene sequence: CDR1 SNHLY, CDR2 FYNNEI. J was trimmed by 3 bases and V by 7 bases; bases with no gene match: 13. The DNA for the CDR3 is TGTGCCAGCACTTCCCGGGGGACTAGCAGAAACTACGAGCAGTACTTC. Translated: CASTSRGTSRNYEQYF.

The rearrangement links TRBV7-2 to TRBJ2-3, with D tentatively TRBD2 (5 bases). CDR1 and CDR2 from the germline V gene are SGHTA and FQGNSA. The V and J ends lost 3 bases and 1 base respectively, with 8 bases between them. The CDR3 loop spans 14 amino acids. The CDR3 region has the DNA TGTGCCAGCAGCTTTTCTAGCCGCACAGATACGCAGTATTTT. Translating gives CASSFSSRTDTQYF.

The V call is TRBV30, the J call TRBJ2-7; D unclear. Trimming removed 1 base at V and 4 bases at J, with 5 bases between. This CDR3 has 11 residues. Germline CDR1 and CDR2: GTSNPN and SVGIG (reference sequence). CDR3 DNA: TGTGCCTGGAGTGCTAGTTACGAGCAGTACTTC. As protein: CAWSASYEQYF. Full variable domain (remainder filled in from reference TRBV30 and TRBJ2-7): SQTIHQWPATLVQPVGSPLSLECTVEGTSNPNLYWYRQAAGRGLQLLFYSVGIGQISSEVPQNLSASRPQDRQFILSSKKLLLSDSGFYLCAWSASYEQYFGPGTRLTVT.

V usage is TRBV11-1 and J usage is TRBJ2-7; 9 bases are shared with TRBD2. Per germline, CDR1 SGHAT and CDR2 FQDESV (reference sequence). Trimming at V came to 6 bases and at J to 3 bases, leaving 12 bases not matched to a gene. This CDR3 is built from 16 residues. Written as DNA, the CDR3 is TGTGCCAGCAGATTACCCCGGGGACTAGCCATCTACGAGCAGTACTTC. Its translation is CASRLPRGLAIYEQYF.

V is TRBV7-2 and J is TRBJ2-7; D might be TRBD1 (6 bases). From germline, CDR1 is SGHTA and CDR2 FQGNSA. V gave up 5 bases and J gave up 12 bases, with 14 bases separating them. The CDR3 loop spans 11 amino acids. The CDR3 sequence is CASSPSGHLYF. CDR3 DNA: TGTGCCAGCAGCCCGTCGGGACATCTGTACTTC.

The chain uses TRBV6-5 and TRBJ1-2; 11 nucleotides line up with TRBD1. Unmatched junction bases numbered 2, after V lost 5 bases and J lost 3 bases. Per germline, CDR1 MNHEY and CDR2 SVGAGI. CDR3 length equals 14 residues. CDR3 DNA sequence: TGTGCCAGCAGTCCGGGACAGGGGGACTATGGCTACACCTTC. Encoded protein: CASSPGQGDYGYTF.

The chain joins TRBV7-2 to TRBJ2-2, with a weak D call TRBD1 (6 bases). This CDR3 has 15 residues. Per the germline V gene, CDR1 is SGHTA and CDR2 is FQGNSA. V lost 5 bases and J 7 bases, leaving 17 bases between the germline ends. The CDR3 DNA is TGTGCCAGCAGCCTCAACTTGGGGGCTGGCGGGGAGCTGTTTTTT. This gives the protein CASSLNLGAGGELFF.

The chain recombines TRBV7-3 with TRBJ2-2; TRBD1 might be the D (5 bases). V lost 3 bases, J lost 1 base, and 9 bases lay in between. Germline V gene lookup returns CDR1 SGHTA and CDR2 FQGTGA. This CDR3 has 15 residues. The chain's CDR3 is CASSFSGQNTGELFF. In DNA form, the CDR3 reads TGTGCCAGCAGCTTTTCCGGACAGAACACCGGGGAGCTGTTTTTT.

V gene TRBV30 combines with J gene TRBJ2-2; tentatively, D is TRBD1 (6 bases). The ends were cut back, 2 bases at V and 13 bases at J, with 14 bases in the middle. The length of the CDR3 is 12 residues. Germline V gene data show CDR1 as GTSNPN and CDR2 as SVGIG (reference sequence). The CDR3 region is CAWSLYRVGLFF. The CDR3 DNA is TGTGCCTGGAGTTTGTACAGGGTTGGGCTGTTTTTT. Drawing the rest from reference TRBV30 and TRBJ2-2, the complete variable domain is SQTIHQWPATLVQPVGSPLSLECTVEGTSNPNLYWYRQAAGRGLQLLFYSVGIGQISSEVPQNLSASRPQDRQFILSSKKLLLSDSGFYLCAWSLYRVGLFFGEGSRLTVL.

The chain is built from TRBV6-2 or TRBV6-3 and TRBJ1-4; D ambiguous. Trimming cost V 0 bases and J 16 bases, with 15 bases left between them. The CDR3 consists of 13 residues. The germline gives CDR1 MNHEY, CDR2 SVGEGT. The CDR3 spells CASSYSRLGLRFF. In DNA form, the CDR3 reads TGTGCCAGCAGTTACTCAAGACTTGGACTGCGGTTTTTT.

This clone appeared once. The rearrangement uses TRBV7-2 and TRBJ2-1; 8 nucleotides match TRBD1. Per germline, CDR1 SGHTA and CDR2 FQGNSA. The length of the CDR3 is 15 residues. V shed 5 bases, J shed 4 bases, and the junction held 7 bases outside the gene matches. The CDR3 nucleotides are TGTGCCAGCAGCCGTGACAGGGGCAAATACAATGAGCAGTTCTTC. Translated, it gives CASSRDRGKYNEQFF.

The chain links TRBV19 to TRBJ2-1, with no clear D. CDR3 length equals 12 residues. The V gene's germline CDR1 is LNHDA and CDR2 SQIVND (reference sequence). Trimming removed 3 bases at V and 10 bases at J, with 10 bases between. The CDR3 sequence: CASSIVLGEQFF. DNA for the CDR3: TGTGCCAGTAGTATTGTGCTCGGGGAGCAGTTCTTC.

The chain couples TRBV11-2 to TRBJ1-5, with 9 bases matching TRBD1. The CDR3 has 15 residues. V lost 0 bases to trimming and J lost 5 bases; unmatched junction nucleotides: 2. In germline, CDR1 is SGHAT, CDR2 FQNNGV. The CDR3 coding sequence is TGTGCCAGCAGCTTAGATGGGACAGGGCATCAGCCCCAGCATTTT. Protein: CASSLDGTGHQPQHF. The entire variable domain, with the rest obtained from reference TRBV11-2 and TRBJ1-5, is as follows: EAGVAQSPRYKIIEKRQSVAFWCNPISGHATLYWYQQILGQGPKLLIQFQNNGVVDDSQLPKDRFSAERLKGVDSTLKIQPAKLEDSAVYLCASSLDGTGHQPQHFGDGTRLSIL.

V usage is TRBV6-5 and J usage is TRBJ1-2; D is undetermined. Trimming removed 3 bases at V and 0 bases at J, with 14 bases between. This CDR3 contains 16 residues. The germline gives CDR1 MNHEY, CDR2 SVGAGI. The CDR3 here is CASSYKMGRANYGYTF. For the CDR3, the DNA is TGTGCCAGCAGTTATAAAATGGGCAGAGCTAACTATGGCTACACCTTC.

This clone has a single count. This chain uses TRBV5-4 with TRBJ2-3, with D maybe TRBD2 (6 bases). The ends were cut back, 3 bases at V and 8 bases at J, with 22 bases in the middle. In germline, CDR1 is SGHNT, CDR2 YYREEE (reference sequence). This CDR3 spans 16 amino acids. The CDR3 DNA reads TGTGCCAGCAGCTCCCTGGGAGGCCTTGGTTCCTCTACGCAGTATTTT. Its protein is CASSSLGGLGSSTQYF. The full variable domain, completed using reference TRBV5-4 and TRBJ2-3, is ETGVTQSPTHLIKTRGQQVTLRCSSQSGHNTVSWYQQALGQGPQFIFQYYREEENGRGNFPPRFSGLQFPNYSSELNVNALELDDSALYLCASSSLGGLGSSTQYFGPGTRLTVL.

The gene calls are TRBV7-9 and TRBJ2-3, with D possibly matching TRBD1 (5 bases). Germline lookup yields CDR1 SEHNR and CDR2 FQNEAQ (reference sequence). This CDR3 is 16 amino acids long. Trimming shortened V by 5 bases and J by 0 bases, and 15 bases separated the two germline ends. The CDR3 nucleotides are TGTGCCAGCAGCCCCCTGGGGCTAGAAAGCACAGATACGCAGTATTTT. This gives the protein CASSPLGLESTDTQYF.

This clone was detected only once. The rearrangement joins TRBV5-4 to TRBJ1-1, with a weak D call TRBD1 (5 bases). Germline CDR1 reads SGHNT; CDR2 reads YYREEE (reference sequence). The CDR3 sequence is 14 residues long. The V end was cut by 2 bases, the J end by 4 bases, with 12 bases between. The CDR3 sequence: CASSLYGRVTEAFF. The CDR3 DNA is TGTGCCAGCAGCTTATATGGCAGGGTCACTGAAGCTTTCTTT.

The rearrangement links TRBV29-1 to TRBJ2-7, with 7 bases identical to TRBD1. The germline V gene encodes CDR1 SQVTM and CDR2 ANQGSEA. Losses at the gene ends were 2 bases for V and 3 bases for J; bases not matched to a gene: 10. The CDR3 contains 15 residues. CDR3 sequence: CSVERLTGQDYEQYF. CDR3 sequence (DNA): TGCAGCGTTGAACGTTTAACCGGACAGGACTACGAGCAGTACTTC.

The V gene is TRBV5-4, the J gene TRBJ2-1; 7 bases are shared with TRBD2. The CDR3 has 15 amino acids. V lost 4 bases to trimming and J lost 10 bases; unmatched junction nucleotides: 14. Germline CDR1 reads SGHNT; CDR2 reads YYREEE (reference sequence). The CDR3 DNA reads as TGTGCCAGCAGCCCCGTGGGCCTAGCGGATACCGAGCAGTTCTTC. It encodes CASSPVGLADTEQFF.

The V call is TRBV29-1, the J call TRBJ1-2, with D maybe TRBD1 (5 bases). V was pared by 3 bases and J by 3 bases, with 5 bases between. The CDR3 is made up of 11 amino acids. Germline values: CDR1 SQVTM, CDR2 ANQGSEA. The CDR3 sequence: CSVDRDYGYTF. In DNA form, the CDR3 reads TGCAGCGTTGACAGGGACTATGGCTACACCTTC.

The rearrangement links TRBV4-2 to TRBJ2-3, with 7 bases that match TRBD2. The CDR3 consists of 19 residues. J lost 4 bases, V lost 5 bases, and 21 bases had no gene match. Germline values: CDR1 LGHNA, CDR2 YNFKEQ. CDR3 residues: CASSVSQSRGGRGADTQYF. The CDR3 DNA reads TGTGCCAGCAGCGTCAGCCAAAGCCGAGGCGGGAGAGGAGCAGATACGCAGTATTTT.

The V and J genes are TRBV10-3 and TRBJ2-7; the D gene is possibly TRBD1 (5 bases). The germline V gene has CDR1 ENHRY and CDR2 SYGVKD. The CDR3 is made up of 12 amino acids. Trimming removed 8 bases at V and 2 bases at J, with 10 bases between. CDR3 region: CAIADIAYEQYF. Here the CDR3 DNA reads TGTGCCATCGCGGACATCGCCTACGAGCAGTACTTC.

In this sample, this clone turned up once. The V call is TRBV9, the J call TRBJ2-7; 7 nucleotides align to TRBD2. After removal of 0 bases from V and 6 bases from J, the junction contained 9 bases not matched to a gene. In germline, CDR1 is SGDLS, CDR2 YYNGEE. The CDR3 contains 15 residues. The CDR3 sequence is CASSVEGLPAGEQYF. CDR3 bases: TGTGCCAGCAGCGTAGAGGGACTACCAGCAGGCGAGCAGTACTTC.

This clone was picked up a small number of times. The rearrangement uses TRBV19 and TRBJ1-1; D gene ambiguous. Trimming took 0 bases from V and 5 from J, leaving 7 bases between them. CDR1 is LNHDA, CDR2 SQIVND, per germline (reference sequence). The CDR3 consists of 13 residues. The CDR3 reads CASSIEVRTEAFF. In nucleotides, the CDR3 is TGTGCCAGTAGTATAGAAGTGAGAACTGAAGCTTTCTTT.